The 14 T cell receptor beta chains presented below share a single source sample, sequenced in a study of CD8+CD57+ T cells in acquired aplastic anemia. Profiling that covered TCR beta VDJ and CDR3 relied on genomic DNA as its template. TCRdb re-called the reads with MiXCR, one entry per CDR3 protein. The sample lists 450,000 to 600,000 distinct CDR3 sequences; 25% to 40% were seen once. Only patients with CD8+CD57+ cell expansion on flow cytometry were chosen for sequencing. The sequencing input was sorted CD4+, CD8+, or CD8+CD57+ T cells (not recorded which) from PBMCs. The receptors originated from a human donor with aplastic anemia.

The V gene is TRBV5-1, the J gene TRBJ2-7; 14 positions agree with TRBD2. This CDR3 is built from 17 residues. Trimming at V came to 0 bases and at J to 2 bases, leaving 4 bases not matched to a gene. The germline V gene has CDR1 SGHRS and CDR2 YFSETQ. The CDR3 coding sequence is TGCGCCAGCAGCTTGGAGGGACTAGCGGGGGCCACCTACGAGCAGTACTTC. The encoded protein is CASSLEGLAGATYEQYF.

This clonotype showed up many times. The CDR3 protein is CASRFDSSNQPQHF. For the CDR3, the DNA is TGTGCCAGCAGGTTTGACAGTAGCAATCAGCCCCAGCATTTT. This rearrangement joins TRBV2 to TRBJ1-5; maybe TRBD1 (5 bases). Trimming shortened V by 6 bases and J by 0 bases, and 9 bases separated the two germline ends. Germline assignment: CDR1 SNHLY and CDR2 FYNNEI. The CDR3 is 14 residues long.

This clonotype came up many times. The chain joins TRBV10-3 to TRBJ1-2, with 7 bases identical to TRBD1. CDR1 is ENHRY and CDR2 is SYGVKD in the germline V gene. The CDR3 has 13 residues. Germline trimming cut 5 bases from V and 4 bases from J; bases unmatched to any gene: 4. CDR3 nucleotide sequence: TGTGCCATCAGTTTCGGACAGGTCTATGGCTACACCTTC. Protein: CAISFGQVYGYTF.

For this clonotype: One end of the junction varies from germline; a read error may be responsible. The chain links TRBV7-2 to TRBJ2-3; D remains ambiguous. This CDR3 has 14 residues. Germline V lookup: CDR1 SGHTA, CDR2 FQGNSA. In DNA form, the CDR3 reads TGTGCCCGCAGCCGAGTTTCCCGCACAGATACGCAGTATTTT. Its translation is CARSRVSRTDTQYF.

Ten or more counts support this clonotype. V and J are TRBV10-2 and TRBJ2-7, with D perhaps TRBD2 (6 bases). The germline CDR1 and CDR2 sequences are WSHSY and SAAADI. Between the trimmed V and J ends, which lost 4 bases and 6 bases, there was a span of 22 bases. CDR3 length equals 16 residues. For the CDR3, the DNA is TGCGCCAGCAGTGTCCCCACCACTAGCCCCCTCGGCGAGCAGTACTTC. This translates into CASSVPTTSPLGEQYF.

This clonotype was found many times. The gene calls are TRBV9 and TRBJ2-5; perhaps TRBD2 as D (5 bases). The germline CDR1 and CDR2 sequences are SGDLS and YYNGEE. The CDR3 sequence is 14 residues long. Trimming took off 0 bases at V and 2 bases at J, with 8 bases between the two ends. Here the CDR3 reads CASSVAGFQETQYF. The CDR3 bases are TGTGCCAGCAGCGTAGCGGGGTTTCAAGAGACCCAGTACTTC.

CDR3 sequence (DNA): TGTGCCAGCAGCGCCGGACAGGCCTCCTACAATGAGCAGTTCTTC. Its translation: CASSAGQASYNEQFF. The V call is TRBV9, the J call TRBJ2-1; TRBD1 agrees at 7 bases. This CDR3 contains 15 residues. V lost 3 bases and J lost 0; bases outside the gene matches: 3. The germline V gene encodes CDR1 SGDLS and CDR2 YYNGEE.

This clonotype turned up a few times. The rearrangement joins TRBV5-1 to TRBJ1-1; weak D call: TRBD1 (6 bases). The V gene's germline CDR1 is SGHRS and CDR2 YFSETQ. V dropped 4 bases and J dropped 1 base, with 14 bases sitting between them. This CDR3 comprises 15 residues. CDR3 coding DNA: TGCGCCAGCAGCCCCAGGGGCACCAAGAACACTGAAGCTTTCTTT. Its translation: CASSPRGTKNTEAFF.

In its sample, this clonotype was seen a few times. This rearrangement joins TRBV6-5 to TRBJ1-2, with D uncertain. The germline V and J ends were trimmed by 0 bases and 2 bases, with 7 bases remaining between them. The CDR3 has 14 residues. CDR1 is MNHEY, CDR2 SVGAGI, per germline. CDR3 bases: TGTGCCAGCAGTTACTCGATCGTGAACTATGGCTACACCTTC. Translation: CASSYSIVNYGYTF.

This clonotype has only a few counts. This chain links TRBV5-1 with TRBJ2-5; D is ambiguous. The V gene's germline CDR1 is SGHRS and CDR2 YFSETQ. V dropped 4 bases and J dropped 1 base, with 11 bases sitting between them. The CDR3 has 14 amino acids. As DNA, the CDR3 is TGCGCCAGCAGCCGAATAATGGGCCAAGAGACCCAGTACTTC. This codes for CASSRIMGQETQYF.

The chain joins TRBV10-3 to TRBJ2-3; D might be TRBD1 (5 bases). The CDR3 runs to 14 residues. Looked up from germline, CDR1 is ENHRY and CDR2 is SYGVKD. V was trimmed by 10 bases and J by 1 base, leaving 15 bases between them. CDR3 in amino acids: CASSPVRGTDTQYF. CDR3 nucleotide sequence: TGTGCCAGTTCTCCTGTCAGGGGCACAGATACGCAGTATTTT.

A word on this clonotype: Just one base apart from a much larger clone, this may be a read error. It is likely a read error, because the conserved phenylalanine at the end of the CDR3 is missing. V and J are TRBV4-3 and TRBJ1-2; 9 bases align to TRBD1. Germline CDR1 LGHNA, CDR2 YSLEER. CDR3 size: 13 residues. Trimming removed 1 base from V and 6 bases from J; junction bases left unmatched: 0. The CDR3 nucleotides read TGCGCCAGCAGCCAAGGACAGGGGGATGGCTACACCTCC. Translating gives CASSQGQGDGYTS.

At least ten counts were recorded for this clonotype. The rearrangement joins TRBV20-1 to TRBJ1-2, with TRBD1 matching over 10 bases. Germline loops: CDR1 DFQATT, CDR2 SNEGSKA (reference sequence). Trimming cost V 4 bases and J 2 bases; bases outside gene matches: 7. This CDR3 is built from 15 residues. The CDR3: CSAIRLGQGNYGYTF. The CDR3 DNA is TGCAGTGCTATCCGTCTGGGACAGGGGAACTATGGCTACACCTTC.

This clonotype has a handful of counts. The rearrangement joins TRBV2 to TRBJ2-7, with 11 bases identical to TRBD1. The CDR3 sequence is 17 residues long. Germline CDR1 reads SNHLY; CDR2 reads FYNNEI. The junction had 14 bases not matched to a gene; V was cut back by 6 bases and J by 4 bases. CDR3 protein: CASSRVSPGTGGYEQYF. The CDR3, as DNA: TGTGCCAGCAGCAGAGTAAGTCCCGGGACAGGGGGTTACGAGCAGTACTTC.